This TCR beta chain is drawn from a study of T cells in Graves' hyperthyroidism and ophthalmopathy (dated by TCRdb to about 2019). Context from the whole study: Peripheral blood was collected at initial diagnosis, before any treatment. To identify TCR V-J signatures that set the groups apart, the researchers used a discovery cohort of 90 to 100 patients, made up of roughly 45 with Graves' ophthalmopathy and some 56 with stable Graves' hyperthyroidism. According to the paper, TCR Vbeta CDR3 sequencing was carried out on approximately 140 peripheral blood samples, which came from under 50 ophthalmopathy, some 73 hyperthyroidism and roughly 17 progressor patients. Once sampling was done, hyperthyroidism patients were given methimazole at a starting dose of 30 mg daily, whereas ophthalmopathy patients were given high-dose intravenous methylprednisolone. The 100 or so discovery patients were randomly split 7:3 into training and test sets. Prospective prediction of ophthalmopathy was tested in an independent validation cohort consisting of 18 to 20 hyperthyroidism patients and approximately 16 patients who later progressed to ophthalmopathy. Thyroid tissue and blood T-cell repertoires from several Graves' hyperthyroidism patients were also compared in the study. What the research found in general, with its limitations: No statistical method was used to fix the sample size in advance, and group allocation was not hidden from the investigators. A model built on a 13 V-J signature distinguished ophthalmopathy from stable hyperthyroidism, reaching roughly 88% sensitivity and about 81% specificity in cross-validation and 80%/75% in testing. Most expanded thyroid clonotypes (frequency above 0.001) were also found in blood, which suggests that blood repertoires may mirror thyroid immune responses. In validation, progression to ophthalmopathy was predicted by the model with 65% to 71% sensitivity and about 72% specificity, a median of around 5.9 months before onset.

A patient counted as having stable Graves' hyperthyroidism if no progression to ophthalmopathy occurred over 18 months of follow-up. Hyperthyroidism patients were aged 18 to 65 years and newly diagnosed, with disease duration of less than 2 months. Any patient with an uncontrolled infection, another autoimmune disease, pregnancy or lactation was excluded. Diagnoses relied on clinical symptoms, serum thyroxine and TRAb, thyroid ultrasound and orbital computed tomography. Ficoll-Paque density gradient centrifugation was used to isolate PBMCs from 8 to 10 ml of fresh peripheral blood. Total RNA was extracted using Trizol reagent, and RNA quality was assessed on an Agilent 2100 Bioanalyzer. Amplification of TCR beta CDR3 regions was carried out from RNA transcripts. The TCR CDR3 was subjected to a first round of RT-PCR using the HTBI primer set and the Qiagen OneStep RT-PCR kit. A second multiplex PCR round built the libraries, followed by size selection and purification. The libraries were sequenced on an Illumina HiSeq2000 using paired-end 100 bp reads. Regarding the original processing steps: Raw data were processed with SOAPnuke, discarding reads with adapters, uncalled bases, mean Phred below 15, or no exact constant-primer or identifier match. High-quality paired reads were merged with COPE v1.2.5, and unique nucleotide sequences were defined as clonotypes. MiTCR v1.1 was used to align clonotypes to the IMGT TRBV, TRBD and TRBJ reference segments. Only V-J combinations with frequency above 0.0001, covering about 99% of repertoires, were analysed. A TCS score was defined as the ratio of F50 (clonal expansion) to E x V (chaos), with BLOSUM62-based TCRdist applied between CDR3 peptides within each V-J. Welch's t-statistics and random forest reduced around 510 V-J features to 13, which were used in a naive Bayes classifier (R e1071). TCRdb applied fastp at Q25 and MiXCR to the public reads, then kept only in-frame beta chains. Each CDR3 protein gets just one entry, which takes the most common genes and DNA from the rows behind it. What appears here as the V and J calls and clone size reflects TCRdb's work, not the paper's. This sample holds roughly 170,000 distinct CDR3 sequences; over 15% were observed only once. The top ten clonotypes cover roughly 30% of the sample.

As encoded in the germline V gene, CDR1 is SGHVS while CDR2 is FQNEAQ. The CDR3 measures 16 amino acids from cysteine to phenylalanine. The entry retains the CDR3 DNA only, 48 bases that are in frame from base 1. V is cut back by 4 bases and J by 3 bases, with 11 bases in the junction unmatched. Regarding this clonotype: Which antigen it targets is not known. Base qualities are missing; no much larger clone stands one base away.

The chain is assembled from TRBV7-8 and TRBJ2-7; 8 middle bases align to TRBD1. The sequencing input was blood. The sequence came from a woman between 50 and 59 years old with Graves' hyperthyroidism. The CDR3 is CASSSPDRAPRYEQYF. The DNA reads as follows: TGTGCCAGCAGCTCCCCGGACAGGGCGCCCCGCTACGAGCAGTACTTC.